This T cell receptor (beta chain) was sequenced for a study of response to subunit inactivated influenza vaccine. Via MiXCR, TCRdb re-called the RT-PCR reads, giving one row per CDR3 protein. This sample has roughly 540,000 distinct CDR3 sequences, with roughly 25% found just once. The CDR3 covers 13 residues. Germline V gene data show CDR1 as SQVTM and CDR2 as ANQGSEA. Trimming at V came to 5 bases and at J to 2 bases, leaving 4 bases not matched to a gene. Separately, the same data were catalogued under a study of T cells expressing NK-cell markers. As that study records: For TCR beta, cDNA was produced by 5'RACE template switching with UMIs.

This TCR was recovered from a man between 45 and 60 years old who received an inactivated influenza vaccine. Sequenced material: CD4+ T cells sorted from PBMCs, taken 11 to 12 days after vaccination. The V call is TRBV29-1, the J call TRBJ1-1; TRBD1 matches at 8 bases. CDR3 nucleotide sequence: TGCAGCGTTCGCTCAGGGGGCAACACTGAAGCTTTCTTT. Its protein is CSVRSGGNTEAFF.